Described below is a single T cell receptor (beta chain) sequence and its context. This clonotype was observed many times. It lacks a known antigen. Base qualities are not provided; no much larger clone lies one nucleotide away. This entry is derived from a study of T cells in Graves' hyperthyroidism and ophthalmopathy (dated by TCRdb to the late 2010s). For the study in its entirety: Peripheral blood was sampled at the time of initial diagnosis, prior to any treatment. A discovery cohort of approximately 100 patients, 43 with Graves' ophthalmopathy and 57 with stable Graves' hyperthyroidism, was used to find distinguishing TCR V-J signatures. An independent validation cohort of about 19 hyperthyroidism patients and 15 or so patients who later progressed to ophthalmopathy tested prospective prediction of ophthalmopathy. The roughly 91 discovery patients were randomly split 7:3 into training and test sets. In roughly six Graves' hyperthyroidism patients, the study also compared T-cell repertoires from thyroid tissue with T-cell repertoires from blood. Once sampling was done, hyperthyroidism patients were given methimazole at a starting dose of 30 mg daily, whereas ophthalmopathy patients were given high-dose intravenous methylprednisolone. The paper describes TCR Vbeta CDR3 sequencing of around 130 peripheral blood samples, made up of 43 ophthalmopathy patients, 70 to 80 hyperthyroidism patients and 17 progressor patients. Results the study describes overall, beyond this receptor: No statistical method was used to set the sample size in advance, and investigators knew the group allocation. Most expanded thyroid clonotypes (frequency above 0.001) were also detected in blood, a finding suggesting that blood repertoires may reflect thyroid immune responses. Ophthalmopathy was separated from stable hyperthyroidism by a 13 V-J signature model, with roughly 88% sensitivity and just over 81% specificity obtained in cross-validation and 80%/75% obtained in testing. In validation, the model predicted progression to ophthalmopathy with 55% to 71% sensitivity and around 72% specificity, a median of around six months before onset.

Trimming takes 7 bases off V and 4 bases off J; junction bases not matched to a gene: 8. CDR1 is given as SQVTM and CDR2 as ANQGSEA, both from the germline V gene. Including the terminal cysteine and phenylalanine, the CDR3 comprises 14 residues. The only DNA kept is the CDR3, 42 bases in frame from the first base. Graves' hyperthyroidism was defined as stable when no progression to ophthalmopathy occurred over 18 months of follow-up. Hyperthyroidism patients were newly diagnosed, with disease duration under 2 months, and aged 18 to 65 years. Exclusion was applied to patients with uncontrolled infections, other autoimmune diseases, pregnancy or lactation. Diagnoses were established on the basis of clinical symptoms, serum thyroxine and TRAb, thyroid ultrasound, and orbital computed tomography. Ficoll-Paque density gradient centrifugation was used to isolate PBMCs from approximately 10 ml of fresh peripheral blood. Trizol reagent was used to extract total RNA, and RNA quality was then checked on an Agilent 2100 Bioanalyzer.

The TCR beta CDR3 regions were amplified from the RNA transcripts. The TCR CDR3 was subjected to a first round of RT-PCR using the HTBI primer set and the Qiagen OneStep RT-PCR kit. A second multiplex PCR round built the libraries, followed by size selection and purification. Paired-end sequencing of the libraries was performed with 100 bp reads on an Illumina HiSeq2000. As for the original processing: SOAPnuke was used to process the raw data, with reads discarded if the reads contained adapters or uncalled bases, had a mean Phred below 15, or lacked an exact constant-primer or identifier match. COPE v1.2.5 was used to merge high-quality paired reads, and clonotypes were defined as unique nucleotide sequences. Clonotypes were aligned to IMGT TRBV, TRBD and TRBJ reference segments using MiTCR v1.1. The analysis included only V-J combinations with a frequency above 0.0001, which together covered over 98% of the repertoires. A TCS score was defined as the ratio of F50 (clonal expansion) to E x V (chaos), with BLOSUM62-based TCRdist applied between CDR3 peptides within each V-J. Welch's t-statistics and random forest reduced some 510 V-J features to 10 to 15, which were used in a naive Bayes classifier (R e1071). The Morisita-Horn index was used to measure how similar the thyroid and blood repertoires were. In-frame beta chains were kept once TCRdb had trimmed the public reads at Q25 with fastp and called clones with MiXCR. Under each unique CDR3 protein, matching rows form one entry showing the most common genes and DNA. These V and J calls rely on TCRdb rather than the paper's analysis. The sample table shows around 760,000 distinct CDR3 sequences, and roughly a third are seen once. Clones ranked in the top ten supply around 30% of the sample.

The chain is assembled from TRBV29-1 and TRBJ1-4; 8 bases in between match TRBD1. Source material: blood. The receptor was isolated from a woman between 35 and 50 years old with Graves' hyperthyroidism. The CDR3 protein sequence reads: CSAGATGVNEKLFF. DNA sequence: TGCAGCGCTGGGGCGACAGGGGTTAATGAAAAACTGTTTTTT.